The next 2 T cell receptor beta chains were all read from a single sample in a study of post-analysis software for immune sequencing data. Their antigen targets remain unknown. Unique molecular identifiers featured in each of the TCR beta cDNA libraries. TCRdb used MiXCR to reprocess the PCR reads, holding one entry per CDR3 protein. Here the sample spans hundreds of thousands of distinct CDR3 sequences, about 27% being singletons. Study-level results: Patients carried five TRBV segments more frequently than controls did, and TRBV5-6, TRBV5-1 and TRBV20-1 were among them.

Specimen: blood. The receptor set was obtained from a girl aged 5-17 years with multiple sclerosis.

The gene calls are TRBV20-1 and TRBJ2-5; 7 bases align to TRBD1. V was pared by 0 bases and J by 11 bases, with 21 bases of the junction left unmatched. The CDR3 runs 17 residues. Per the germline V gene, CDR1 is DFQATT and CDR2 is SNEGSKA (reference sequence). CDR3 residues: CSARDRTGQWVVNEQYF. In DNA, the CDR3 is TGCAGTGCTAGAGATCGAACGGGACAGTGGGTGGTAAATGAGCAGTACTTC.

Only a few counts were recorded for this clonotype. J is TRBJ2-5 and V is TRBV7-2, with 9 nucleotides matching TRBD1. J gave up 5 bases and V 1 base, and 8 bases lay outside the gene matches. Germline assignment: CDR1 SGHTA and CDR2 FQGNSA. The CDR3 is 16 amino acids. The CDR3 coding sequence is TGTGCCAGCAGCTTAGGAAAACAGGGGGCTTGGGAGACCCAGTACTTC. Translating gives CASSLGKQGAWETQYF.